A selection of T cell receptor beta chains follows, all from one sample in a study of memory CD4+ T cells and cytomegalovirus serostatus. Sequencing used immunoSEQ multiplex PCR; TCRdb keeps in-frame clones, though not all of them. The sample lists tens of thousands of clones, around 80% occurring once. Sequenced material: memory CD4+ T cells from blood. These receptor sequences come from an adult in good health and CMV-seronegative. Each CDR3 is given without its conserved first and last residue. The D gene is left open where the match is weak.

v_gene: TRBV7-8; d_gene: NA; j_gene: TRBJ2-7; CDR3aa: ASSTDSEQY
v_gene: TRBV19; d_gene: TRBD1; j_gene: TRBJ2-1; CDR3aa: ASRGQGAGYNEQF
v_gene: TRBV20-1; d_gene: NA; j_gene: TRBJ1-1; CDR3aa: SGGEETEAF
v_gene: TRBV11-2; d_gene: TRBD2; j_gene: TRBJ2-5; CDR3aa: ASSPTGGPGETQY
v_gene: TRBV6-5; d_gene: NA; j_gene: TRBJ1-2; CDR3aa: ASSHGLNYGYT
v_gene: TRBV4-2; d_gene: NA; j_gene: TRBJ1-1; CDR3aa: ASSQDHGEGTEAF
v_gene: TRBV4-2; d_gene: TRBD2; j_gene: TRBJ2-1; CDR3aa: ASSREDGGGWNEQF
v_gene: TRBV19; d_gene: NA; j_gene: TRBJ1-5; CDR3aa: ASSHGGGNQPQH
v_gene: TRBV4-1; d_gene: NA; j_gene: TRBJ1-1; CDR3aa: ASSQVLRNGMNTEAF
v_gene: TRBV5-1; d_gene: NA; j_gene: TRBJ2-3; CDR3aa: ASSQMAGEDTQY
v_gene: TRBV7-9; d_gene: NA; j_gene: TRBJ1-1; CDR3aa: ASSLRGTENTEAF
v_gene: TRBV5-4; d_gene: NA; j_gene: TRBJ2-3; CDR3aa: ASSLDRRGWSTDTQY
v_gene: TRBV5-1; d_gene: NA; j_gene: TRBJ1-4; CDR3aa: ASSPWGAPNEKLF
v_gene: TRBV11-2; d_gene: TRBD1; j_gene: TRBJ2-5; CDR3aa: ASSLEVDRGQGETQY
v_gene: TRBV5-1; d_gene: TRBD1; j_gene: TRBJ1-1; CDR3aa: ASSLVGGLNTEAF
v_gene: TRBV4-1; d_gene: NA; j_gene: TRBJ1-5; CDR3aa: ASSQDRGGEQPQH
v_gene: TRBV4-1; d_gene: NA; j_gene: TRBJ2-7; CDR3aa: ASSQGRGEDYEQY
v_gene: TRBV6-5; d_gene: NA; j_gene: TRBJ1-2; CDR3aa: ASSVAGSYGYT
v_gene: TRBV6-4; d_gene: NA; j_gene: TRBJ1-1; CDR3aa: ASSDSNRGTEAF
v_gene: TRBV9; d_gene: NA; j_gene: TRBJ1-2; CDR3aa: ASSVATGPDYGYT
v_gene: TRBV9; d_gene: TRBD2; j_gene: TRBJ2-5; CDR3aa: ASSPSTSGGAKTQY
v_gene: TRBV6-5; d_gene: NA; j_gene: TRBJ1-3; CDR3aa: ASSAQGSRNTIY